Below, 22 T cell receptor beta chains from the same sample are listed, as sequenced in a study of T cell responses to AZD1222 COVID-19 vaccine. Assay: immunoSEQ multiplex PCR; the TCRdb copy retains only in-frame clones and omits some. The sample yields nearly 35,000 clones, just over 85% seen once. The sample consisted of peripheral blood, taken 28 days after the second AZD1222 dose. All receptors come from an adult who received the AZD1222 COVID-19 vaccine.

This CDR3 reads CASSLQVVAEAFF. The DNA of the CDR3 is TGTGCCAGCAGCTTACAAGTGGTCGCTGAAGCTTTCTTT. This rearrangement joins TRBV13 to TRBJ1-1; D is uncertain. V dropped 2 bases and J dropped 6 bases, with 10 bases sitting between them. Looked up from germline, CDR1 is PRHDT and CDR2 is FYEKMQ (reference sequence). This CDR3 has 13 amino acids.

This chain connects TRBV5-1 to TRBJ2-2; no clear D gene. Trimming took 4 bases from V and 1 from J, leaving 8 bases between them. Looked up from germline, CDR1 is SGHRS and CDR2 is YFSETQ. This CDR3 has 14 residues. Written as DNA, the CDR3 is TGCGCCAGCAGCCCCACCGGGAACACCGGGGAGCTGTTTTTT. Its translation: CASSPTGNTGELFF.

The chain combines TRBV5-6 with TRBJ1-1, with 7 bases matching TRBD1. The CDR3 runs 17 residues. The V gene's germline CDR1 is SGHDT and CDR2 YYEEEE. After removal of 0 bases from V and 7 bases from J, the junction contained 15 bases not matched to a gene. DNA for the CDR3: TGTGCCAGCAGCTTGGGGCCACCAACAGGGGCGTTGGTTGAAGCTTTCTTT. It translates to CASSLGPPTGALVEAFF.

J is TRBJ2-2 and V is TRBV5-1; a weak D match, TRBD2 (6 bases). Trimming removed 6 bases at V and 3 bases at J, with 18 bases between. CDR1 and CDR2 from the germline V gene are SGHRS and YFSETQ. CDR3 length equals 16 residues. The CDR3 DNA reads as TGCGCCAGCACCGGACAATCGGGGGAGTACACCGGGGAGCTGTTTTTT. Encoded protein: CASTGQSGEYTGELFF.

The chain uses TRBV9 and TRBJ1-6; 7 bases fit TRBD1. The CDR3 is 16 residues long. CDR1 is SGDLS and CDR2 is YYNGEE in the germline V gene. J lost 9 bases, V lost 3 bases, and 12 bases had no gene match. The CDR3 loop reads CASSAQGGAGISPLHF. DNA for the CDR3: TGTGCCAGCAGCGCCCAGGGGGGCGCGGGGATTTCACCCCTCCACTTT.

A word on this clone: Other DNA sequences in the sample encode the same CDR3. The V call is TRBV18, the J call TRBJ2-7; D uncertain. Trimming stripped 6 bases from V and 0 bases from J, with 3 bases between. This CDR3 is 11 amino acids long. Germline V lookup: CDR1 KGHSH, CDR2 LQKENI. The chain's CDR3 is CASSSSYEQYF. The CDR3 DNA is TGTGCCAGCTCGTCCTCCTACGAGCAGTACTTC. The full variable domain, rest sourced from reference TRBV18 and TRBJ2-7, is NAGVMQNPRHLVRRRGQEARLRCSPMKGHSHVYWYRQLPEEGLKFMVYLQKENIIDESGMPKERFSAEFPKEGPSILRIQQVVRGDSAAYFCASSSSYEQYFGPGTRLTVT.

This chain links TRBV2 with TRBJ2-1; TRBD1 aligns across 8 bases. Germline CDR1 reads SNHLY; CDR2 reads FYNNEI. This CDR3 contains 14 residues. V was pared by 6 bases and J by 4 bases, with 5 bases of the junction left unmatched. This chain's CDR3 is CASSTGGSYNEQFF. CDR3 nucleotide sequence: TGTGCCAGCAGCACAGGGGGTTCTTACAATGAGCAGTTCTTC.

The chain carries TRBV5-1 and TRBJ2-3; 7 bases are a match to TRBD1. The CDR3 totals 16 residues. Germline CDR1 reads SGHRS; CDR2 reads YFSETQ. V lost 0 bases to trimming and J lost 0 bases; unmatched junction nucleotides: 4. The CDR3 coding sequence is TGCGCCAGCAGCTTGGTCGGACAGGCTAGCACAGATACGCAGTATTTT. It yields the protein CASSLVGQASTDTQYF.

V is TRBV5-1 and J is TRBJ2-7; D unresolved. The germline V and J ends were trimmed by 4 bases and 0 bases, with 11 bases remaining between them. The CDR3 runs to 14 residues. Germline loops: CDR1 SGHRS, CDR2 YFSETQ. The CDR3 here is CASSPGLNSYEQYF. In DNA, the CDR3 is TGCGCCAGCAGCCCCGGGCTAAACTCCTACGAGCAGTACTTC.

This chain joins TRBV5-1 and TRBJ2-1, with TRBD2 identical over 11 bases. V was pared by 1 base and J by 5 bases, with 5 bases of the junction left unmatched. From germline, CDR1 is SGHRS and CDR2 YFSETQ. The CDR3 is 16 residues long. CDR3: CASSLSTSGGNNEQFF. The CDR3 bases are TGCGCCAGCAGCTTGTCCACTAGCGGGGGAAACAATGAGCAGTTCTTC. Drawing the rest from reference TRBV5-1 and TRBJ2-1, the complete variable domain is KAGVTQTPRYLIKTRGQQVTLSCSPISGHRSVSWYQQTPGQGLQFLFEYFSETQRNKGNFPGRFSGRQFSNSRSEMNVSTLELGDSALYLCASSLSTSGGNNEQFFGPGTRLTVL.

V usage is TRBV5-5 and J usage is TRBJ1-3; no firm D call. Germline V gene lookup returns CDR1 SGHKS and CDR2 YYEKEE (reference sequence). This CDR3 comprises 11 residues. V lost 0 bases and J lost 6, with 1 base in between. CDR3 bases: TGTGCCAGCAGCTTGGTAAACACCATATATTTT. This gives the protein CASSLVNTIYF.

The rearrangement uses TRBV18 and TRBJ2-2; 12 nucleotides align to TRBD1. The trim removed 6 bases at V and 4 bases at J, leaving 9 bases unmatched. Germline CDR1 and CDR2: KGHSH and LQKENI. The CDR3 length is 17 residues. For the CDR3, the DNA is TGTGCCAGCTCCCAGACCCGGGACAGGGGGCCCACCGGGGAGCTGTTTTTT. Translating gives CASSQTRDRGPTGELFF.

The V gene is TRBV11-2, the J gene TRBJ2-1, with D possibly TRBD1 on 5 matching bases. Deletions cut 1 base from V and 8 bases from J, with 15 bases between. Germline V gives CDR1 SGHAT, CDR2 FQNNGV. The CDR3 runs 15 residues. The chain's CDR3 is CASSLVGVSFDEQFF. CDR3 coding DNA: TGTGCCAGCAGCTTAGTAGGGGTAAGTTTTGATGAGCAGTTCTTC. The variable domain in full, with the rest retrieved from reference TRBV11-2 and TRBJ2-1, is EAGVAQSPRYKIIEKRQSVAFWCNPISGHATLYWYQQILGQGPKLLIQFQNNGVVDDSQLPKDRFSAERLKGVDSTLKIQPAKLEDSAVYLCASSLVGVSFDEQFFGPGTRLTVL.

This clone was recorded only once. This chain connects TRBV5-6 to TRBJ1-3; D is ambiguous. The CDR3 runs 14 residues. In germline, CDR1 is SGHDT, CDR2 YYEEEE. Trimming removed 2 bases at V and 4 bases at J, with 10 bases between. The CDR3 loop reads CASSLSPEGNTIYF. CDR3 nucleotide sequence: TGTGCCAGCAGCTTATCACCAGAAGGAAACACCATATATTTT.

The chain couples TRBV18 to TRBJ2-3; D remains unclear. Trimming took 0 bases from V and 3 from J, leaving 7 bases between them. The V gene's germline CDR1 is KGHSH and CDR2 LQKENI. The CDR3 consists of 14 residues. The CDR3 DNA reads TGTGCCAGCTCACCACCAGGTAGAACAGATACGCAGTATTTT. Translation gives CASSPPGRTDTQYF.

The chain uses TRBV28 and TRBJ1-1; D is unclear. The CDR3 totals 14 residues. V gave up 3 bases and J gave up 2 bases, with 10 bases separating them. Germline V gene data show CDR1 as MDHEN and CDR2 as SYDVKM. The CDR3 DNA is TGTGCCAGCAGTTTCTTCCCCCCTAACACTGAAGCTTTCTTT. Its protein product is CASSFFPPNTEAFF. Full variable domain (missing parts from reference TRBV28 and TRBJ1-1): DVKVTQSSRYLVKRTGEKVFLECVQDMDHENMFWYRQDPGLGLRLIYFSYDVKMKEKGDIPEGYSVSREKKERFSLILESASTNQTSMYLCASSFFPPNTEAFFGQGTRLTVV.

V gene TRBV5-6 combines with J gene TRBJ1-1, with D unresolved. Germline-derived CDR1 and CDR2 are SGHDT and YYEEEE. The CDR3 spans 13 residues. Trimming cost V 5 bases and J 1 base, with 9 bases left between them. The CDR3 spells CASRGYTNTEAFF. For the CDR3, the DNA is TGTGCCAGCAGGGGGTACACGAACACTGAAGCTTTCTTT.

This rearrangement joins TRBV6-5 to TRBJ2-2, with D unclear. The V and J ends lost 7 bases and 0 bases respectively, with 9 bases between them. The CDR3 sequence is 14 residues long. Germline V CDR1 and CDR2: MNHEY, SVGAGI. CDR3 in DNA: TGTGCCAGCACGAGGACCGCGAACACCGGGGAGCTGTTTTTT. Its protein product is CASTRTANTGELFF.

V gene TRBV2 combines with J gene TRBJ1-6, with 7 nucleotides matching TRBD1. CDR1 and CDR2 (germline): SNHLY, FYNNEI. The CDR3 extends over 16 amino acids. After removal of 6 bases from V and 7 bases from J, the junction contained 12 bases not matched to a gene. CDR3 loop: CASSRDSHKSNSPLHF. CDR3 nucleotide sequence: TGTGCCAGCAGCCGGGACAGTCATAAATCAAATTCACCCCTCCACTTT.

The V and J genes are TRBV4-1 and TRBJ1-5; D unclear. Per the germline V gene, CDR1 is MGHRA and CDR2 is YSYEKL. Trimming removed 4 bases at V and 0 bases at J, with 13 bases between. This CDR3 spans 16 amino acids. CDR3 sequence (DNA): TGCGCCAGCAGCCCCACAGAACACTATAGCAATCAGCCCCAGCATTTT. Translating it yields CASSPTEHYSNQPQHF.

CDR3 region: CASRSGDTQYF. The CDR3 nucleotides read TGCGCCAGCAGATCAGGAGATACGCAGTATTTT. V gene TRBV10-1 combines with J gene TRBJ2-3; D gene ambiguous. The CDR3 consists of 11 residues. Germline V lookup: CDR1 WNHNN, CDR2 SYGVQD (reference sequence). The V gene lost 6 bases and the J gene lost 5 bases, with 6 bases spanning the gap.

The chain combines TRBV18 with TRBJ1-1; D unclear. Germline V gene lookup returns CDR1 KGHSH and CDR2 LQKENI. Trimming removed 2 bases from V and 7 bases from J, with 11 bases in between. This CDR3 spans 13 amino acids. CDR3: CASSPNQAVEAFF. The CDR3 DNA follows: TGTGCCAGCTCACCAAATCAGGCCGTTGAAGCTTTCTTT.